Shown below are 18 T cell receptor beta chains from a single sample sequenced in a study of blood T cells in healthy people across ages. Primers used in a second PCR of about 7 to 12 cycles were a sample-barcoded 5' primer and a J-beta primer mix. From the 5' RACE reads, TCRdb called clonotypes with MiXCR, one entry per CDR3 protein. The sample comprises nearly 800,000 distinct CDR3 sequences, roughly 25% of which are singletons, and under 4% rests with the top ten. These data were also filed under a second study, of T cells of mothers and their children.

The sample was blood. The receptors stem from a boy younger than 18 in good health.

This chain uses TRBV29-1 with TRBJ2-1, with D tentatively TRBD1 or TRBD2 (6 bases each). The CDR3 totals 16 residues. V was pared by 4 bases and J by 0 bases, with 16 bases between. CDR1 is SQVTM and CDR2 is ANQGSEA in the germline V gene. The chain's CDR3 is CSVGRRGVSSYNEQFF. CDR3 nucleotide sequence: TGCAGCGTTGGGCGGAGGGGGGTGAGCTCCTACAATGAGCAGTTCTTC.

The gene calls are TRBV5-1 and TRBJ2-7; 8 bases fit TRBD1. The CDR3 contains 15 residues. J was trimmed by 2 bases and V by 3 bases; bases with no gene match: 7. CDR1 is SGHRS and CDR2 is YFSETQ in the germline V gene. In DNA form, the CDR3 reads TGCGCCAGCAGCTACTCAGGGGGCGTCGCCTACGAGCAGTACTTC. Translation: CASSYSGGVAYEQYF.

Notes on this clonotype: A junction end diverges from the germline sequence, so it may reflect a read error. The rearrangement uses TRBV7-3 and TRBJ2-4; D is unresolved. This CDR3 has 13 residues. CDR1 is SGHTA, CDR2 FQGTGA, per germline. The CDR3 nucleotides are TGTGCCAGCAGCCTAACCGATTCAAACATTCAGTACTTC. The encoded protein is CASSLTDSNIQYF.

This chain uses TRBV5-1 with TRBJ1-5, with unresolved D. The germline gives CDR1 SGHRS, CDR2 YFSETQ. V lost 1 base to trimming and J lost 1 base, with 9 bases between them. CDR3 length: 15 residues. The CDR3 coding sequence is TGCGCCAGCAGCTTGACTGGGAAGAGCAATCAGCCCCAGCATTTT. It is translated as CASSLTGKSNQPQHF. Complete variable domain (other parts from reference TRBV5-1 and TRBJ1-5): KAGVTQTPRYLIKTRGQQVTLSCSPISGHRSVSWYQQTPGQGLQFLFEYFSETQRNKGNFPGRFSGRQFSNSRSEMNVSTLELGDSALYLCASSLTGKSNQPQHFGDGTRLSIL.

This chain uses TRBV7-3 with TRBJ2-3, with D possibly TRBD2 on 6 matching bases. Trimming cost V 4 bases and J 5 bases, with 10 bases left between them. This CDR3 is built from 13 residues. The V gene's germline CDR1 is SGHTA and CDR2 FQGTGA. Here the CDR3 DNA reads TGTGCCAGCAGCTGGACTATCTTAGATACGCAGTATTTT. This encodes CASSWTILDTQYF.

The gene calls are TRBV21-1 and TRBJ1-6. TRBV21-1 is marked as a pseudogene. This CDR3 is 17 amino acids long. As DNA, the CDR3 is TGTGCCAGCAGCAAAAAAGTATGGGGATCCCAATATTCACCCCTCCACTTT. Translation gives CASSKKVWGSQYSPLHF.

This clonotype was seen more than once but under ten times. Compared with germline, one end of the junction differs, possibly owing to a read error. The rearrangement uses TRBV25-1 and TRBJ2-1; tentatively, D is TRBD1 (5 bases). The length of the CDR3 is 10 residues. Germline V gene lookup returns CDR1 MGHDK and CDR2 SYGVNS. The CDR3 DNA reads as TGTGCCAGCTATGACAGAGCCTATCTCTTC. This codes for CASYDRAYLF.

DNA of the CDR3: TGTGCCAGCAGCGGAAATGAAAAACTGTTTTTT. Residues: CASSGNEKLFF. J is TRBJ1-4 and V is TRBV28; D gene ambiguous. The CDR3 covers 11 residues. Germline CDR1 and CDR2: MDHEN and SYDVKM. Trimming removed 6 bases at V and 5 bases at J, with 4 bases between.

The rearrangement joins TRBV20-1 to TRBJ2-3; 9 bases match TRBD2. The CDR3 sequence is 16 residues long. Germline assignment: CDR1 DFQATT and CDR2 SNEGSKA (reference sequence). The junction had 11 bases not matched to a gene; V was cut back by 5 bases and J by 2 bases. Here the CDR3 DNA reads TGCAGTGCTCGCGATATTAGCGGGAGCGACACAGATACGCAGTATTTT. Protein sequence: CSARDISGSDTDTQYF.

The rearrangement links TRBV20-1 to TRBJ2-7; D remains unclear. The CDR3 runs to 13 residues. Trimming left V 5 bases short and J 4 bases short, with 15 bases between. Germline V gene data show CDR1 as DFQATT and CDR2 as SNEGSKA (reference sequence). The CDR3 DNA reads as TGCAGTGCTCCTGAGAATTTCCTGTACGAGCAGTACTTC. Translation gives CSAPENFLYEQYF.

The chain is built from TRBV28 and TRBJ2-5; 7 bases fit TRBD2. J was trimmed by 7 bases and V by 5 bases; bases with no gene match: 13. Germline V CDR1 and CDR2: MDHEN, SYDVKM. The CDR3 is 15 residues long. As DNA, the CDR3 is TGTGCCAGCAGTCCGCGACGGGAGGCCCTGCGGACCCAGTACTTC. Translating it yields CASSPRREALRTQYF.

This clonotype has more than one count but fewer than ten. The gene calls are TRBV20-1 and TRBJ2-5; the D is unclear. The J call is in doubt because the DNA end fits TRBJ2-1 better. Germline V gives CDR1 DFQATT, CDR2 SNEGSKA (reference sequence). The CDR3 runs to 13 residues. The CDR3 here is CSAASPKGNEQFF. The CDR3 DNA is TGCAGTGCCGCTAGTCCAAAGGGCAATGAGCAGTTCTTC.

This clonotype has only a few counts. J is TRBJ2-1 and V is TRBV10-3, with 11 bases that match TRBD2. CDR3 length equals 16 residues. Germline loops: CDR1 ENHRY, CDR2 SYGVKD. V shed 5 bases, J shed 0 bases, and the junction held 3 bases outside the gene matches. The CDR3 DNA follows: TGTGCCATCAGTAATAGCGGGGGGGGCTCCTACAATGAGCAGTTCTTC. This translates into CAISNSGGGSYNEQFF.

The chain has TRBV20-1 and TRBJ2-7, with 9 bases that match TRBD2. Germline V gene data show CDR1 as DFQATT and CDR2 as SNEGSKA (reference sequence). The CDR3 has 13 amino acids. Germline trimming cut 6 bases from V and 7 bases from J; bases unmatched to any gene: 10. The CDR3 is CSAEAGGPGEQYF. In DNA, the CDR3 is TGCAGTGCCGAGGCGGGAGGGCCGGGGGAGCAGTACTTC.

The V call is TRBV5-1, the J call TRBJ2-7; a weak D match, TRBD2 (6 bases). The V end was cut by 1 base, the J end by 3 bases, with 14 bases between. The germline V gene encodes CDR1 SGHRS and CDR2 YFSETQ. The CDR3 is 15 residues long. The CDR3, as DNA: TGCGCCAGCAGCTTGACCCCGGGCGGGAACTACGAGCAGTACTTC. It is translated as CASSLTPGGNYEQYF.

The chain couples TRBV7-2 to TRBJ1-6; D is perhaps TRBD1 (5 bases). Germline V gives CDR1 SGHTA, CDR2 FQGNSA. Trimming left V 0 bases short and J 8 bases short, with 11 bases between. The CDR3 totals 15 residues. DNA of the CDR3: TGTGCCAGCAGCTTAGCCCAGCTAGGGGATTCACCCCTCCACTTT. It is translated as CASSLAQLGDSPLHF.

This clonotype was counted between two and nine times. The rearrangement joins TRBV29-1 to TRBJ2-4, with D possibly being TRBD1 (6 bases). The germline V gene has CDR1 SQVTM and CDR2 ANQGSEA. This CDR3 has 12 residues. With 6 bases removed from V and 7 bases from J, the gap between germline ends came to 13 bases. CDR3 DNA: TGCAGCGTCATCATAGACAGGAACATTCAGTACTTC. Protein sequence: CSVIIDRNIQYF.

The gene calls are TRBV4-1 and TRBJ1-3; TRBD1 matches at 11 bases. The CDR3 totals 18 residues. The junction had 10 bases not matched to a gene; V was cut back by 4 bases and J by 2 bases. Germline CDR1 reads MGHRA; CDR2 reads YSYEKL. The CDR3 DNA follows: TGCGCCAGCAGCCCGCACTTCGGACAGGGGGCTGCTGGAAACACCATATATTTT. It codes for CASSPHFGQGAAGNTIYF.